The 3 T cell receptor beta chains listed next were all sequenced from one sample in a study of breast tumors, draining lymph nodes, adjacent tissues. TCRdb fed the multiplex PCR reads into MiXCR, producing one record per CDR3 protein. This sample yields roughly 120,000 distinct CDR3 sequences, of which about 20% are seen a single time; less than 4.5% belongs to the top ten. Breast cancer patients provided tissue from their axillary draining lymph nodes. Material: axillary lymph node tissue. Receptors originate from a female donor with breast cancer. Some clones in this sample may be carry-over from other donors' samples.

On this clonotype: This may come from a read error, since a much larger clone is one base off. The chain joins TRBV3-1 to TRBJ2-7; TRBD1 might be the D (6 bases). Germline loops: CDR1 LGHDT, CDR2 YNNKEL (reference sequence). There are 13 residues in the CDR3. As DNA, the CDR3 is TGTGCCAGCGGACAGACTGCCTCCCACGAGCAGTACTTC. Residues: CASGQTASHEQYF.

This clonotype has ten or more counts. The J gene is TRBJ1-2, the V gene TRBV5-6; no clear D. Germline CDR1 and CDR2: SGHDT and YYEEEE. CDR3 size: 15 residues. Trimming stripped 2 bases from V and 4 bases from J, with 15 bases between. The DNA for the CDR3 is TGTGCCAGCAGCTTCCGGCCGGCACAGCCCTATGGCTACACCTTC. Translated, it gives CASSFRPAQPYGYTF.

The V and J genes are TRBV12-3 or TRBV12-4 and TRBJ2-1; 11 bases are a match to TRBD1. With 4 bases clipped from V and 6 bases from J, the junction kept 2 bases outside the gene matches. The CDR3 contains 14 residues. Here the CDR3 DNA reads TGTGCCAGCAGTTCGGGACAGGGGGTCAATGAGCAGTTCTTC. It codes for CASSSGQGVNEQFF.